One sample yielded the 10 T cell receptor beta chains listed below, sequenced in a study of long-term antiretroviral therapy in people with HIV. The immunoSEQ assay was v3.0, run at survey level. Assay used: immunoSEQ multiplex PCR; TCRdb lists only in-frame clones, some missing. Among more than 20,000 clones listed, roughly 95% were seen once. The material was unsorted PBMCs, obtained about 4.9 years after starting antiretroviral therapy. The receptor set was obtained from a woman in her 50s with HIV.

For the CDR3, the DNA is TGTGCCAGCAGTGCGAGCGGGACGAACACCGGGGAGCTGTTTTTT. Its translation is CASSASGTNTGELFF. This chain uses TRBV6-4 with TRBJ2-2, with TRBD2 matching over 7 bases. The V gene end was trimmed by 4 bases and the J gene end by 0 bases; junction bases not matched to a gene: 2. CDR1 is MRHNA, CDR2 SNTAGT, per germline. The CDR3 has 15 residues.

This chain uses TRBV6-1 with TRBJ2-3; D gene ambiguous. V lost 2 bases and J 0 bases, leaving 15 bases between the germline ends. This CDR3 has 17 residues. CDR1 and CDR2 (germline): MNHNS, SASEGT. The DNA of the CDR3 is TGTGCCAGCAGTGAATTCAGTCGGCCGGCCAGCACAGATACGCAGTATTTT. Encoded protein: CASSEFSRPASTDTQYF.

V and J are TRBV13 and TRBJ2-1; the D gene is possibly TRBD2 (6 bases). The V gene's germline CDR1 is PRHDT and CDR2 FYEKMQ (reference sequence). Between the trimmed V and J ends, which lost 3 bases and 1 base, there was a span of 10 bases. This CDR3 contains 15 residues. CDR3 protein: CASSLELASYNEQFF. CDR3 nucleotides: TGTGCCAGCAGCTTGGAGCTAGCGTCCTACAATGAGCAGTTCTTC.

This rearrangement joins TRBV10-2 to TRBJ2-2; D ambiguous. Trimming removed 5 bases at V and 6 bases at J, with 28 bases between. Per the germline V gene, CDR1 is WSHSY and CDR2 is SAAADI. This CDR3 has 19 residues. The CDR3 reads CASSSGQFYSSYPAGELFF. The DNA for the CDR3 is TGCGCCAGCAGTTCGGGCCAATTTTATTCTTCCTACCCCGCCGGGGAGCTGTTTTTT.

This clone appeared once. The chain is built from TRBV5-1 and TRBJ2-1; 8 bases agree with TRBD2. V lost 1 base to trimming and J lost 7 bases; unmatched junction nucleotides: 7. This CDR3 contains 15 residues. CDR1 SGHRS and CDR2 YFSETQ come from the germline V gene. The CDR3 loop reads CASSLSGSGWNEQFF. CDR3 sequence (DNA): TGCGCCAGCAGCTTGAGCGGGAGTGGGTGGAATGAGCAGTTCTTC.

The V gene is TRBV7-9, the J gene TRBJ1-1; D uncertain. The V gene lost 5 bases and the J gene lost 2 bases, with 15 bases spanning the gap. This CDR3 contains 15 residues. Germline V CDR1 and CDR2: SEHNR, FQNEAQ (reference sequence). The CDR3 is CASSISPDRNTEAFF. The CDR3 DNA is TGTGCCAGCAGCATTAGCCCGGACCGTAACACTGAAGCTTTCTTT.

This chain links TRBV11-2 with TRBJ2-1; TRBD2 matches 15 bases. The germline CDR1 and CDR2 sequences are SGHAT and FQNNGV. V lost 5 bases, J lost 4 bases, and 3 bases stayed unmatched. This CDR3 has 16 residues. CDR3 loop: CASSDGTSGGYNEQFF. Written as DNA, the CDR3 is TGTGCCAGCAGCGACGGGACTAGCGGGGGGTACAATGAGCAGTTCTTC. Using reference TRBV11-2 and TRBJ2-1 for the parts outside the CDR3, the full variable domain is EAGVAQSPRYKIIEKRQSVAFWCNPISGHATLYWYQQILGQGPKLLIQFQNNGVVDDSQLPKDRFSAERLKGVDSTLKIQPAKLEDSAVYLCASSDGTSGGYNEQFFGPGTRLTVL.

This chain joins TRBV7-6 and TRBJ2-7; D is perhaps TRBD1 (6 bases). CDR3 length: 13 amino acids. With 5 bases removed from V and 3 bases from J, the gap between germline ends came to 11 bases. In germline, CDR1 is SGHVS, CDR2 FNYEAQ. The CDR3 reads CASSHTGNYEQYF. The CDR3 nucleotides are TGTGCCAGCAGCCATACAGGGAACTACGAGCAGTACTTC.

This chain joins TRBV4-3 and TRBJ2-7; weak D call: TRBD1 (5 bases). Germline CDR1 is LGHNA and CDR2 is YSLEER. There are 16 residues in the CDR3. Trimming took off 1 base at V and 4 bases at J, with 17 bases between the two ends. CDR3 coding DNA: TGCGCCAGCAGCCAAGGCTTGTTGACAGACGATTACGAGCAGTACTTC. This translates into CASSQGLLTDDYEQYF.

The DNA of the CDR3 is TGTGCCAGCATGATCGTGTCGGGAGATCAGCCCCAGCATTTT. Protein: CASMIVSGDQPQHF. V usage is TRBV6-1 and J usage is TRBJ1-5; D call uncertain. V lost 7 bases and J 5 bases, leaving 15 bases between the germline ends. CDR1 and CDR2 from the germline V gene are MNHNS and SASEGT. The CDR3 runs to 14 residues.